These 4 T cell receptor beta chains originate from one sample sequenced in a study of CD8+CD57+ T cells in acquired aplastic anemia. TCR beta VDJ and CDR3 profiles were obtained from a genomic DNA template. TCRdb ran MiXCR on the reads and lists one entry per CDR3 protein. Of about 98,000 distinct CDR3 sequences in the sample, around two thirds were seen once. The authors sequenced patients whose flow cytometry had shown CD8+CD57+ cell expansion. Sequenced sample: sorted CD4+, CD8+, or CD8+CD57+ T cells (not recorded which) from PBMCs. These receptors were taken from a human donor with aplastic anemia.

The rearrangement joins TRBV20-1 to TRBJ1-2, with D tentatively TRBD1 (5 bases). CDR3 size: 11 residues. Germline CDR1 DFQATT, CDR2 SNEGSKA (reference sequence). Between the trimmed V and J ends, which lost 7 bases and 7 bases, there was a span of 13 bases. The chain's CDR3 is CSVVGAGGYTF. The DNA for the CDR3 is TGCAGTGTTGTAGGGGCTGGTGGCTACACCTTC.

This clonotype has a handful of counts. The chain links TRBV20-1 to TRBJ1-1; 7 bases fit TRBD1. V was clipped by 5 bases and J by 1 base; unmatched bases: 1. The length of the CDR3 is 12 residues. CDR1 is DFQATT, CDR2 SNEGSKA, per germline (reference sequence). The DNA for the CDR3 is TGCAGTGCTCGGACAGGGAACACTGAAGCTTTCTTT. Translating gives CSARTGNTEAFF.

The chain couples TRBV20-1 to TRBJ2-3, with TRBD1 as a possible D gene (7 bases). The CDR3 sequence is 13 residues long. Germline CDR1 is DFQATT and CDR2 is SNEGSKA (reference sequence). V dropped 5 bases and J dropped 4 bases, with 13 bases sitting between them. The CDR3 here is CSALTRGADTQYF. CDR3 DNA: TGCAGTGCTCTAACCAGGGGGGCAGATACGCAGTATTTT.

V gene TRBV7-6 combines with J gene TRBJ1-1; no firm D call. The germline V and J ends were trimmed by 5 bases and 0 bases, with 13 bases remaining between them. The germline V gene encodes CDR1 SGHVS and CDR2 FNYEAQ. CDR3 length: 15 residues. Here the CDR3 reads CASSRLGSLNTEAFF. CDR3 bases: TGTGCCAGCAGCCGGCTCGGATCCTTGAACACTGAAGCTTTCTTT.